This T cell receptor (beta chain) stems from a study of graft-versus-host responses after intestinal transplantation. At the level of the study: Following induction with anti-thymocyte globulin, all recipients were given tacrolimus and steroids for approximately 3 years. General study results and limits: Early post-transplant HvG declines were associated with peak circulating GvH clone levels. Allografts of patients with graft-donor T cell macrochimerism showed high graft-versus-host to host-versus-graft clone ratios.

Grafts had their tissue processed, releasing intraepithelial and lamina propria lymphocytes. This CDR3 spans 15 amino acids. The ends lost 3 bases at V and 7 bases at J; junction bases unmatched: 5. In germline, CDR1 is LNHDA, CDR2 SQIVND (reference sequence). About this clone itself: Its matching antigen is unknown.

This table comes from immunoSEQ multiplex PCR, and its TCRdb copy is limited to in-frame clones, with some not included. The sample carries around 37,000 clones, about 85% recorded once. The gene calls are TRBV19 and TRBJ2-1; the match to TRBD1 covers 11 bases. The receptor comes from a human patient who received an intestinal transplant, so some T cells may come from the graft donor. The specimen comprised ileum tissue, sampled about 28 weeks after intestinal transplant. The CDR3 here is CASSIGGQGANEQFF. The CDR3 coding sequence is TGTGCCAGTAGTATCGGAGGACAGGGGGCGAATGAGCAGTTCTTC.